The next 32 T cell receptor beta chains were all read from a single sample in a study of beta chain features in type 1 diabetes (dated by TCRdb to the late 2010s). The library was made by the immunoSEQ multiplex PCR assay. The High Capacity cDNA Reverse Transcription Kit was used to reverse transcribe all of the isolated RNA, meaning that expressed TCRB transcripts were what got sequenced. As stored in TCRdb, this immuneACCESS dataset retains in-frame rearrangements with V and J assigned. A fraction of the clones does not appear; measured against another copy, unresolved V genes explain less than half of the discrepancy, and the remainder lacks a known reason. The sample contains fewer than 150,000 clones, 6.5% to 8.5% of them found a single time. About 1.3% of the sample rests with the top ten. The sequencing input was central memory CD4+ T cells from blood. The receptors shown here come from a woman in her 30s in good health.

The chain couples TRBV19 to TRBJ1-5; no firm D call. The CDR3 runs to 15 residues. The germline V and J ends were trimmed by 3 bases and 0 bases, with 9 bases remaining between them. Germline lookup yields CDR1 LNHDA and CDR2 SQIVND (reference sequence). The CDR3 region has the DNA TGTGCCAGTAGTATTCGCCCTAATAGCAATCAGCCCCAGCATTTT. As protein: CASSIRPNSNQPQHF.

This clone was counted ten times or more. The chain is built from TRBV20-1 and TRBJ2-5; tentative D call: TRBD2 (6 bases). V lost 7 bases and J lost 5, with 11 bases in between. The CDR3 totals 11 residues. The germline gives CDR1 DFQATT, CDR2 SNEGSKA (reference sequence). CDR3 sequence: CSVAGTETQYF. DNA of the CDR3: TGCAGTGTGGCGGGGACGGAGACCCAGTACTTC.

The chain is built from TRBV7-2 and TRBJ1-5; D gene ambiguous. In germline, CDR1 is SGHTA, CDR2 FQGNSA. V lost 5 bases and J lost 1, with 24 bases in between. This CDR3 is 19 amino acids long. The CDR3 protein is CASSPNRAHPRGSNQPQHF. DNA for the CDR3: TGTGCCAGCAGCCCGAACCGGGCCCACCCCCGGGGAAGCAATCAGCCCCAGCATTTT.

In the case of this clone: One base separates it from a far larger clone, so it is likely a read error. The gene calls are TRBV2 and TRBJ2-5; D not resolved. There are 11 residues in the CDR3. The germline V gene encodes CDR1 SNHLY and CDR2 FYNNEI. Trimming removed 6 bases from V and 2 bases from J, with 4 bases in between. CDR3 nucleotides: TGTGCCAGCAGCTCTCAAGAGACCCAGTACTTC. It translates to CASSSQETQYF.

This chain joins TRBV19 and TRBJ2-1, with 13 bases identical to TRBD2. V was clipped by 5 bases and J by 8 bases; unmatched bases: 6. Germline V gene sequence: CDR1 LNHDA, CDR2 SQIVND (reference sequence). This CDR3 has 15 amino acids. In DNA form, the CDR3 reads TGTGCCAGTAGTCTAACTAGCGGGAGGGGGTATGAGCAGTTCTTC. It translates to CASSLTSGRGYEQFF.

As concerns this clone: One base away lies a much larger clone, so this may be a sequencing read error. This sample also contains other DNA sequences that code for the same CDR3. This rearrangement joins TRBV7-2 to TRBJ2-7; 9 bases line up with TRBD1. V was clipped by 4 bases and J by 4 bases; unmatched bases: 2. This CDR3 has 13 amino acids. Germline V gene sequence: CDR1 SGHTA, CDR2 FQGNSA. CDR3 in DNA: TGTGCCAGCAGCTCACAGGGGGCTTACGAGCAGTACTTC. Protein sequence: CASSSQGAYEQYF. Looking up the rest from reference TRBV7-2 and TRBJ2-7 gives the full variable domain: GAGVSQSPSNKVTEKGKDVELRCDPISGHTALYWYRQSLGQGLEFLIYFQGNSAPDKSGLPSDRFSAERTGGSVSTLTIQRTQQEDSAVYLCASSSQGAYEQYFGPGTRLTVT.

This clone was seen a few times. The chain uses TRBV5-1 and TRBJ2-3; TRBD2 is a possible D gene (5 bases). CDR1 and CDR2 from the germline V gene are SGHRS and YFSETQ. The CDR3 is 14 amino acids. Trimming stripped 4 bases from V and 0 bases from J, with 9 bases between. The CDR3: CASSLGGSTDTQYF. In DNA, the CDR3 is TGCGCCAGCAGCCTTGGAGGTAGCACAGATACGCAGTATTTT.

This clone turned up a few times. Since a much larger clone is just one base distant, this may be a read error. The chain has TRBV5-4 and TRBJ1-2; TRBD1 agrees at 10 bases. This CDR3 has 17 residues. The germline CDR1 and CDR2 sequences are SGHNT and YYREEE (reference sequence). V was pared by 4 bases and J by 8 bases, with 17 bases of the junction left unmatched. CDR3 DNA: TGTGCCAGCAGCCAAGAATTAAGGGACAGGGGTCCGCCAGGCTACACCTTC. Translated, it gives CASSQELRDRGPPGYTF.

This chain connects TRBV5-6 to TRBJ2-3; possible D gene TRBD1, 6 bases. This CDR3 spans 14 amino acids. Germline V CDR1 and CDR2: SGHDT, YYEEEE. Trimming left V 4 bases short and J 0 bases short, with 9 bases between. The CDR3 nucleotides read TGTGCCAGCAGCCGGACAGCTAGCACAGATACGCAGTATTTT. Its translation: CASSRTASTDTQYF.

This clone was seen only a few times. The V call is TRBV7-9, the J call TRBJ2-1; D is undetermined. CDR3 size: 14 residues. V shed 8 bases and J shed 1 base, with 12 bases lying between them. Germline CDR1 and CDR2: SEHNR and FQNEAQ (reference sequence). The CDR3 here is CASQTGNSYNEQFF. CDR3 in DNA: TGTGCCAGCCAGACTGGTAATTCCTACAATGAGCAGTTCTTC.

This clone was recorded a few times. The chain's CDR3 is CASSQLDLSTDTQYF. The DNA for the CDR3 is TGTGCCAGCAGCCAACTAGACCTTAGCACAGATACGCAGTATTTT. The chain couples TRBV7-9 to TRBJ2-3, with D possibly TRBD2 on 5 matching bases. This CDR3 is built from 15 residues. Trimming pared 5 bases from V and 0 bases from J, leaving 12 bases between. Germline CDR1 and CDR2: SEHNR and FQNEAQ (reference sequence).

This clone was counted ten times or more. This chain uses TRBV18 with TRBJ1-1; D not resolved. The V gene lost 4 bases and the J gene lost 4 bases, with 13 bases spanning the gap. This CDR3 comprises 14 residues. Germline V CDR1 and CDR2: KGHSH, LQKENI. CDR3 protein: CASSQVWGGTEAFF. CDR3 nucleotides: TGTGCCAGCTCACAAGTCTGGGGAGGCACTGAAGCTTTCTTT.

This clone was found a few times. The rearrangement uses TRBV4-2 and TRBJ1-1, with TRBD1 matching 7 bases. The CDR3 runs to 17 residues. With 0 bases clipped from V and 6 bases from J, the junction kept 13 bases outside the gene matches. Germline V CDR1 and CDR2: LGHNA, YNFKEQ. CDR3 residues: CASSQEFLSQGKAEAFF. CDR3 coding DNA: TGTGCCAGCAGCCAAGAATTTTTGTCACAGGGGAAGGCTGAAGCTTTCTTT.

This clone has a handful of counts. The chain employs TRBV6-5 and TRBJ2-1; TRBD2 aligns across 11 bases. The V segment lost 4 bases and the J segment 4 bases; nucleotides outside the gene matches: 6. The germline V gene has CDR1 MNHEY and CDR2 SVGAGI. The CDR3 runs to 16 residues. CDR3 sequence (DNA): TGTGCCAGCAGTTCCACCGGGACTAGCGGTTACAATGAGCAGTTCTTC. Protein product: CASSSTGTSGYNEQFF.

This clone was seen ten or more times. The chain joins TRBV30 to TRBJ2-1; 12 bases line up with TRBD2. V shed 5 bases, J shed 10 bases, and the junction held 9 bases outside the gene matches. CDR3 size: 14 residues. The germline CDR1 and CDR2 sequences are GTSNPN and SVGIG (reference sequence). The CDR3 region has the DNA TGTGCCTGGGAACCTAGCGGGAGGGCCGGGGAGCAGTTCTTC. It translates to CAWEPSGRAGEQFF.

In its sample, this clone was seen once. The rearrangement links TRBV6-5 to TRBJ1-1, with D perhaps matching TRBD1 (5 bases). V lost 6 bases and J lost 1, with 12 bases in between. Germline CDR1 and CDR2: MNHEY and SVGAGI. The CDR3 spans 14 residues. The CDR3 spells CASRKRGGNTEAFF. CDR3 bases: TGTGCCAGCAGAAAAAGGGGTGGGAACACTGAAGCTTTCTTT.

This clone was detected only a few times. The chain links TRBV7-3 to TRBJ1-1; 7 bases align to TRBD1. Germline lookup yields CDR1 SGHTA and CDR2 FQGTGA. Losses at the gene ends were 5 bases for V and 3 bases for J; bases not matched to a gene: 9. There are 15 residues in the CDR3. The DNA for the CDR3 is TGTGCCAGCAGCACAACTGACAGGGCGCACACTGAAGCTTTCTTT. Translating it yields CASSTTDRAHTEAFF.

This clone has at least ten counts. The chain is built from TRBV29-1 and TRBJ2-4; possibly TRBD1 for D (5 bases). The V gene's germline CDR1 is SQVTM and CDR2 ANQGSEA. The ends were cut back, 7 bases at V and 7 bases at J, with 17 bases in the middle. The CDR3 runs 13 residues. The CDR3: CSAIPAGMNIQYF. In nucleotides, the CDR3 is TGCAGCGCCATTCCTGCAGGGATGAACATTCAGTACTTC. Together with reference TRBV29-1 and TRBJ2-4, the CDR3 gives the full variable domain: SAVISQKPSRDICQRGTSLTIQCQVDSQVTMMFWYRQQPGQSLTLIATANQGSEATYESGFVIDKFPISRPNLTFSTLTVSNMSPEDSSIYLCSAIPAGMNIQYFGAGTRLSVL.

This clone was seen repeatedly, ten times or more. The chain links TRBV5-1 to TRBJ2-3; maybe TRBD2 (7 bases). V dropped 0 bases and J dropped 0 bases, with 11 bases sitting between them. This CDR3 comprises 16 residues. Germline V CDR1 and CDR2: SGHRS, YFSETQ. This CDR3 reads CASSLAGGLSTDTQYF. In DNA form, the CDR3 reads TGCGCCAGCAGCTTGGCCGGGGGGCTGAGCACAGATACGCAGTATTTT.

This clone has a handful of counts. V gene TRBV25-1 combines with J gene TRBJ2-4; 8 nucleotides match TRBD1. V was clipped by 2 bases and J by 1 base; unmatched bases: 4. Per germline, CDR1 MGHDK and CDR2 SYGVNS. The CDR3 totals 16 residues. CDR3 bases: TGTGCCAGCAGTGAACGACAGGGGTCGGCCAAAAACATTCAGTACTTC. It encodes CASSERQGSAKNIQYF.

The chain uses TRBV29-1 and TRBJ1-1; the match to TRBD1 covers 7 bases. CDR1 and CDR2 from the germline V gene are SQVTM and ANQGSEA. J gave up 1 base and V 6 bases, and 5 bases lay outside the gene matches. The CDR3 length is 13 residues. The CDR3 DNA sequence: TGCAGCGTGGGATACAGGGGGAACACTGAAGCTTTCTTT. Translation gives CSVGYRGNTEAFF. Using reference TRBV29-1 and TRBJ1-1 for the parts outside the CDR3, the full variable domain is SAVISQKPSRDICQRGTSLTIQCQVDSQVTMMFWYRQQPGQSLTLIATANQGSEATYESGFVIDKFPISRPNLTFSTLTVSNMSPEDSSIYLCSVGYRGNTEAFFGQGTRLTVV.

This clone was observed a handful of times. V gene TRBV15 combines with J gene TRBJ1-3, with D uncertain. Germline CDR1 reads LNHNV; CDR2 reads YYDKDF (reference sequence). V dropped 0 bases and J dropped 0 bases, with 9 bases sitting between them. This CDR3 region has 16 residues. The CDR3 DNA follows: TGTGCCACCAGCAGAGAACTGGAGAGCTCTGGAAACACCATATATTTT. Protein: CATSRELESSGNTIYF.

The chain couples TRBV6-5 to TRBJ2-7; no reliable D call. The length of the CDR3 is 13 residues. Germline V gene data show CDR1 as MNHEY and CDR2 as SVGAGI. V was cut by 4 bases and J by 2 bases, with 9 bases left in between. CDR3 residues: CASSSPNPYEQYF. The CDR3 DNA follows: TGTGCCAGCAGTTCCCCTAATCCCTACGAGCAGTACTTC.

This clone was seen more than once but under ten times. In DNA, the CDR3 is TGTGCCAGCAGTCTCAGTCCAGGGGAAGGCTACACCTTC. Encoded protein: CASSLSPGEGYTF. This chain links TRBV5-5 with TRBJ1-2; D perhaps matches TRBD1 (6 bases). Germline-derived CDR1 and CDR2 are SGHKS and YYEKEE (reference sequence). The CDR3 contains 13 residues. Trimming stripped 5 bases from V and 8 bases from J, with 16 bases between.

The gene calls are TRBV2 and TRBJ1-5; a possible D gene is TRBD1 (6 bases). The CDR3 covers 15 residues. Germline V gene data show CDR1 as SNHLY and CDR2 as FYNNEI. Trimming pared 3 bases from V and 2 bases from J, leaving 11 bases between. CDR3 in amino acids: CASSEGAGRNQPQHF. CDR3 nucleotides: TGTGCCAGCAGTGAGGGGGCTGGGCGCAATCAGCCCCAGCATTTT.

This clone was counted many times. This rearrangement joins TRBV19 to TRBJ2-3, with D possibly TRBD1 on 6 matching bases. The V gene's germline CDR1 is LNHDA and CDR2 SQIVND (reference sequence). The CDR3 is made up of 13 amino acids. V lost 4 bases and J lost 10, with 15 bases in between. CDR3 protein: CASSTKSDSPQYF. CDR3 DNA: TGTGCCAGTAGTACCAAATCGGACAGCCCGCAGTATTTT.

V is TRBV6-5 and J is TRBJ2-5; 9 bases are shared with TRBD1. Germline values: CDR1 MNHEY, CDR2 SVGAGI. CDR3 length: 15 amino acids. V lost 4 bases, J lost 7 bases, and 10 bases stayed unmatched. CDR3 nucleotides: TGTGCCAGCAGTTCCGGGACAGGGACACGAGGGACCCAGTACTTC. Its protein is CASSSGTGTRGTQYF.

This CDR3 reads CASSPSAGGQETQYF. The CDR3 bases are TGCGCCAGCAGCCCAAGCGCGGGAGGGCAAGAGACCCAGTACTTC. The rearrangement uses TRBV4-1 and TRBJ2-5, with TRBD2 matching over 9 bases. Germline CDR1 reads MGHRA; CDR2 reads YSYEKL. V lost 4 bases and J lost 2; bases outside the gene matches: 5. The CDR3 runs to 15 residues.

This chain joins TRBV7-2 and TRBJ2-7; 12 bases align to TRBD2. The J segment lost 2 bases and the V segment lost 4 bases, leaving 3 bases of the junction unmatched. This CDR3 is 15 amino acids long. From germline, CDR1 is SGHTA and CDR2 FQGNSA. CDR3 residues: CASSSRTSGTYEQYF. The DNA for the CDR3 is TGTGCCAGCAGCTCACGGACTAGCGGGACCTACGAGCAGTACTTC.

This clone was observed at least ten times. The gene calls are TRBV7-2 and TRBJ2-7; 7 nucleotides match TRBD1. The CDR3 is 12 amino acids. V was pared by 5 bases and J by 6 bases, with 4 bases of the junction left unmatched. Germline CDR1 is SGHTA and CDR2 is FQGNSA. Here the CDR3 reads CASSLTGVEQYF. The CDR3 bases are TGTGCCAGCAGCCTCACAGGGGTCGAGCAGTACTTC.

The chain carries TRBV15 and TRBJ1-5, with TRBD1 as a possible D gene (5 bases). V lost 4 bases and J 6 bases, leaving 10 bases between the germline ends. There are 13 residues in the CDR3. CDR1 and CDR2 from the germline V gene are LNHNV and YYDKDF (reference sequence). CDR3 nucleotides: TGTGCCACCAGCATGGATAGGGGTCAGCCCCAGCATTTT. It translates to CATSMDRGQPQHF.

This clone was seen ten or more times. V usage is TRBV28 and J usage is TRBJ1-5; D is perhaps TRBD1 (5 bases). The CDR3 has 12 amino acids. V was pared by 9 bases and J by 2 bases, with 8 bases between. CDR1 is MDHEN and CDR2 is SYDVKM in the germline V gene. CDR3 in DNA: TGTGCCAGTCAGGGTGGCAATCAGCCCCAGCATTTT. Translated, it gives CASQGGNQPQHF.